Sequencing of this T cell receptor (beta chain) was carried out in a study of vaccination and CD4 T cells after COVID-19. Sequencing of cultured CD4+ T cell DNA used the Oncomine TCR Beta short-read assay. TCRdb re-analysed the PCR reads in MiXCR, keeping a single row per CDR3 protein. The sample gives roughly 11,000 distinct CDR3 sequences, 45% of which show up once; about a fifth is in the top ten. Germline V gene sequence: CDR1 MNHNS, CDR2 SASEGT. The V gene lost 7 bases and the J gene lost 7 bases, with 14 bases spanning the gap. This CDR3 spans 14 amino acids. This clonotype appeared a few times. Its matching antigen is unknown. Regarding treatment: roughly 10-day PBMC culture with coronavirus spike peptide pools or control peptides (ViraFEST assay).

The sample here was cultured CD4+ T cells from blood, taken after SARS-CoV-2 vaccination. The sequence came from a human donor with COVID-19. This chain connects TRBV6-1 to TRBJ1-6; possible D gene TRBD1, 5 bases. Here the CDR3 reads CASIIARENSPLHF. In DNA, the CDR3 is TGTGCCAGCATAATTGCCAGGGAGAATTCACCCCTCCACTTT.